A single sample is the source of the 17 T cell receptor beta chains below, sequenced in a study of T cell changes during pregnancy in multiple sclerosis. Repertoires were generated with immunoSEQ multiplex PCR, while TCRdb's copy carries only in-frame clones and drops some. Of tens of thousands of clones detected, around nine tenths appear once; the ten largest clones hold approximately 2%. This sample comprised peripheral blood, obtained in the second trimester of pregnancy. These receptors all stem from a female donor with multiple sclerosis, enrolled in a pregnancy study.

The chain is built from TRBV9 and TRBJ1-2; 8 bases agree with TRBD1. This CDR3 spans 16 amino acids. The ends lost 4 bases at V and 4 bases at J; junction bases unmatched: 12. Looked up from germline, CDR1 is SGDLS and CDR2 is YYNGEE. The CDR3 here is CASSTSGTGRTYGYTF. Written as DNA, the CDR3 is TGTGCCAGCAGCACGAGTGGGACAGGTCGAACCTATGGCTACACCTTC.

The chain employs TRBV9 and TRBJ2-1, with 10 bases lining up with TRBD2. Germline V gives CDR1 SGDLS, CDR2 YYNGEE. CDR3 length: 16 amino acids. The J segment lost 6 bases and the V segment lost 3 bases, leaving 9 bases of the junction unmatched. In DNA, the CDR3 is TGTGCCAGCAGCGCAACCGGGACTAGCGTGTCCAATGAGCAGTTCTTC. This encodes CASSATGTSVSNEQFF.

This sequence joins TRBV28 and TRBJ2-5; 7 bases match TRBD1. The CDR3 has 15 residues. After removal of 3 bases from V and 4 bases from J, the junction contained 8 bases not matched to a gene. Germline V CDR1 and CDR2: MDHEN, SYDVKM. The CDR3 sequence is CASSFGTEGRETQYF. CDR3 DNA: TGTGCCAGCAGTTTCGGGACAGAGGGACGAGAGACCCAGTACTTC.

The chain links TRBV10-3 to TRBJ2-1, with TRBD1 as a possible D gene (6 bases). The germline V gene encodes CDR1 ENHRY and CDR2 SYGVKD. The CDR3 loop spans 16 amino acids. V was clipped by 5 bases and J by 6 bases, with 20 bases between them. CDR3: CAISNRQEPLGNEQFF. DNA for the CDR3: TGTGCCATCAGTAACCGACAGGAACCTCTGGGCAATGAGCAGTTCTTC.

The rearrangement links TRBV7-8 to TRBJ2-7; perhaps TRBD1 as D (6 bases). Trimming took 2 bases from V and 2 from J, leaving 22 bases between them. The CDR3 is 18 amino acids. CDR1 is SGHVS, CDR2 FQNEAQ, per germline. The CDR3 loop reads CASSLKVVGATGPYEQYF. In DNA form, the CDR3 reads TGTGCCAGCAGCTTAAAGGTTGTTGGGGCAACAGGGCCCTACGAGCAGTACTTC.

The chain is built from TRBV6-5 and TRBJ2-3; TRBD2 is a possible D gene (6 bases). Germline values: CDR1 MNHEY, CDR2 SVGAGI. The CDR3 is 14 amino acids. Trimming removed 6 bases at V and 3 bases at J, with 13 bases between. CDR3 amino acids: CASRTRWGTDTQYF. Written as DNA, the CDR3 is TGTGCCAGCAGGACTAGATGGGGGACAGATACGCAGTATTTT.

J is TRBJ2-3 and V is TRBV2, with 9 positions matching TRBD2. V lost 8 bases to trimming and J lost 4 bases; unmatched junction nucleotides: 13. In germline, CDR1 is SNHLY, CDR2 FYNNEI. The CDR3 consists of 16 residues. The CDR3 nucleotides read TGTGCCAGCCGGCGGGGGCGGGGGGGTGCGGCAGATACGCAGTATTTT. Encoded protein: CASRRGRGGAADTQYF.

The V call is TRBV9, the J call TRBJ2-3; 14 positions match TRBD2. In germline, CDR1 is SGDLS, CDR2 YYNGEE. This CDR3 is built from 16 residues. J gave up 5 bases and V 0 bases, and 2 bases lay outside the gene matches. CDR3 sequence (DNA): TGTGCCAGCAGCGTAGTCGGGACTAGCGGGGGAGATACGCAGTATTTT. This sequence encodes CASSVVGTSGGDTQYF. The full variable domain, with the rest looked up from reference TRBV9 and TRBJ2-3, is DSGVTQTPKHLITATGQRVTLRCSPRSGDLSVYWYQQSLDQGLQFLIQYYNGEERAKGNILERFSAQQFPDLHSELNLSSLELGDSALYFCASSVVGTSGGDTQYFGPGTRLTVL.

The rearrangement uses TRBV6-1 and TRBJ2-3; 10 nucleotides agree with TRBD2. The ends lost 0 bases at V and 1 base at J; junction bases unmatched: 7. The CDR3 length is 18 residues. CDR1 MNHNS and CDR2 SASEGT come from the germline V gene. CDR3 region: CASSEAVLAGVGTDTQYF. The CDR3 nucleotides are TGTGCCAGCAGTGAAGCGGTTCTAGCGGGAGTTGGCACAGATACGCAGTATTTT.

V gene TRBV27 combines with J gene TRBJ2-2, with 8 bases aligning to TRBD2. Trimming took 2 bases from V and 1 from J; bases not matched to a gene: 6. The germline gives CDR1 MNHEY, CDR2 SMNVEV (reference sequence). The CDR3 sequence is 17 residues long. In nucleotides, the CDR3 is TGTGCCAGCAGTTTACTGTCCAGCGGGGGGAACACCGGGGAGCTGTTTTTT. Translating it yields CASSLLSSGGNTGELFF.

The CDR3 bases are TGTGCCAGCAGCTTCCAGGGGTCTAACTATGGCTACACCTTC. As protein: CASSFQGSNYGYTF. The rearrangement joins TRBV9 to TRBJ1-2; D perhaps matches TRBD1 (6 bases). The CDR3 is 14 amino acids. Germline CDR1 SGDLS, CDR2 YYNGEE. V lost 4 bases, J lost 0 bases, and 10 bases lay in between.

The rearrangement uses TRBV7-3 and TRBJ2-1; TRBD2 is a possible D gene (7 bases). Germline V gene sequence: CDR1 SGHTA, CDR2 FQGTGA. The CDR3 is 15 residues long. V shed 3 bases and J shed 8 bases, with 17 bases lying between them. For the CDR3, the DNA is TGTGCCAGCAGCTTGGGAGGGGGGGGCATCGATGAGCAGTTCTTC. This encodes CASSLGGGGIDEQFF.

J is TRBJ1-3 and V is TRBV5-6; D uncertain. V dropped 2 bases and J dropped 0 bases, with 9 bases sitting between them. CDR1 and CDR2 (germline): SGHDT, YYEEEE. This CDR3 comprises 15 residues. The CDR3 region is CASSLNGYSGNTIYF. DNA for the CDR3: TGTGCCAGCAGCTTAAACGGGTACTCTGGAAACACCATATATTTT.

The chain recombines TRBV4-1 with TRBJ1-4; 7 nucleotides agree with TRBD1. Germline loops: CDR1 MGHRA, CDR2 YSYEKL. The CDR3 runs to 16 residues. V dropped 0 bases and J dropped 10; count of bases not matched to a gene: 11. The chain's CDR3 is CASSQEGTGVGRKLFF. In nucleotides, the CDR3 is TGCGCCAGCAGCCAAGAAGGAACAGGGGTTGGTCGAAAACTGTTTTTT.

The CDR3 DNA is TGTGCCAGCAGCCGTAATTTGAACACTGAAGCTTTCTTT. This encodes CASSRNLNTEAFF. The V call is TRBV7-7, the J call TRBJ1-1; no definite D call. The V gene's germline CDR1 is SSHAT and CDR2 FNYEAQ (reference sequence). V was pared by 5 bases and J by 0 bases, with 7 bases between. The CDR3 totals 13 residues.

In DNA, the CDR3 is TGTGCCAGCAGCTCAGGGGGCGCGGGCACAGATACGCAGTATTTT. Protein product: CASSSGGAGTDTQYF. The J gene is TRBJ2-3, the V gene TRBV6-1, with 8 bases fitting TRBD1. Trimming removed 6 bases from V and 1 base from J; junction bases left unmatched: 6. Germline V gene lookup returns CDR1 MNHNS and CDR2 SASEGT. CDR3 length: 15 amino acids.

V is TRBV7-9 and J is TRBJ1-1, with D unresolved. Germline V lookup: CDR1 SEHNR, CDR2 FQNEAQ (reference sequence). V was trimmed by 3 bases and J by 6 bases, leaving 11 bases between them. This CDR3 has 13 residues. The CDR3 nucleotides read TGTGCCAGCAGCTTCGAGGGCGGGGCTGAAGCTTTCTTT. It is translated as CASSFEGGAEAFF.